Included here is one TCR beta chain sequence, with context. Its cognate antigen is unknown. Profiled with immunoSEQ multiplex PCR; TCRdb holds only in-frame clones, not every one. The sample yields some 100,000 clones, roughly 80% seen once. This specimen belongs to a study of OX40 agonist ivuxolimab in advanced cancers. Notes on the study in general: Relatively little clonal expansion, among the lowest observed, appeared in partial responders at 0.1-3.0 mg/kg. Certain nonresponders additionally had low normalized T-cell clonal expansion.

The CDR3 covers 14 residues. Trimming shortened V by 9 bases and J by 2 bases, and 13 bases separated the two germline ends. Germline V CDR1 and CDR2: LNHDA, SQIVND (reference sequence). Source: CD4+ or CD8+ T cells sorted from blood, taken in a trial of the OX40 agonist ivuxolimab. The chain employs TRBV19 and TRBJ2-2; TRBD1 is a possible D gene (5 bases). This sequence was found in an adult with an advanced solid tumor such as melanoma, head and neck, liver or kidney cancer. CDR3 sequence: CASGPQGNTGELFF. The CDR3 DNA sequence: TGTGCCAGCGGTCCCCAGGGAAACACCGGGGAGCTGTTTTTT. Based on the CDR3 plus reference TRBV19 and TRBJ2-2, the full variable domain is DGGITQSPKYLFRKEGQNVTLSCEQNLNHDAMYWYRQDPGQGLRLIYYSQIVNDFQKGDIAEGYSVSREKKESFPLTVTSAQKNPTAFYLCASGPQGNTGELFFGEGSRLTVL.